The 18 T cell receptor beta chains below come from one sample, sequenced in a study of molecular identifiers for immune sequencing clone quantification. TCRdb fed the PCR reads into MiXCR, producing one record per CDR3 protein. The table has 460,000 or so distinct CDR3 sequences, roughly 23% seen once. The sample consisted of naive CD8+ T cells from blood, with Jurkat cell RNA spiked in. Subset: FACS-sorted CD8+CD4-CCR7+CD45RA+ naive T cells. These receptors were taken from a human donor in good health. Some libraries in this study had Jurkat cell RNA spiked in.

This clonotype occurred a few times. The chain links TRBV6-5 to TRBJ2-7; 8 positions match TRBD2. Germline loops: CDR1 MNHEY, CDR2 SVGAGI. Unmatched junction bases numbered 3, after V lost 5 bases and J lost 0 bases. CDR3 length: 14 residues. The CDR3 coding sequence is TGTGCCAGCAGTGCACTAGCGGACTCCTACGAGCAGTACTTC. This translates into CASSALADSYEQYF.

The chain employs TRBV20-1 and TRBJ2-7; tentatively, D is TRBD1 or TRBD2 (5 bases each). Trimming took 3 bases from V and 1 from J, leaving 13 bases between them. Per the germline V gene, CDR1 is DFQATT and CDR2 is SNEGSKA (reference sequence). The CDR3 runs to 14 residues. The DNA for the CDR3 is TGCAGTGCTAGCTCGGTGGGGGTGTCCTACGAGCAGTACTTC. Protein sequence: CSASSVGVSYEQYF.

This clonotype was seen more than once but under ten times. This rearrangement joins TRBV5-1 to TRBJ1-5; D remains ambiguous. V was shortened by 1 base and J by 2 bases, with 13 bases between the two germline ends. The CDR3 contains 16 residues. Germline-derived CDR1 and CDR2 are SGHRS and YFSETQ. The CDR3 protein is CASSLTGVGGNQPQHF. CDR3 nucleotides: TGCGCCAGCAGCTTGACCGGGGTCGGTGGCAATCAGCCCCAGCATTTT.

A remark on this clonotype: This may be a read error, as it is one base from a much larger clone. The chain carries TRBV6-1 and TRBJ2-4, with D unclear. CDR1 is MNHNS, CDR2 SASEGT, per germline. The CDR3 has 13 residues. CDR3 sequence (DNA): TGTACCACCTTTCTACTAGCCAAAAACATTCAGTACTTC. Its translation: CTTFLLAKNIQYF.

CDR3 coding DNA: TGTGCCAGCAGCTTATCCGACAGGAGCAACTATGGCTACACCTTC. Translating it yields CASSLSDRSNYGYTF. J is TRBJ1-2 and V is TRBV7-9; D might be TRBD1 (6 bases). The ends were cut back, 2 bases at V and 2 bases at J, with 12 bases in the middle. The CDR3 covers 15 residues. Germline values: CDR1 SEHNR, CDR2 FQNEAQ (reference sequence).

This clonotype has a count of ten or more. The junction does not match germline at one end; this may be a read error. The chain employs TRBV4-1 and TRBJ2-3; 10 positions match TRBD2. From germline, CDR1 is MGHRA and CDR2 YSYEKL. The CDR3 has 14 residues. The CDR3 sequence is CASSQVGGGLAVHF. The CDR3 nucleotides are TGCGCCAGCAGCCAAGTGGGTGGAGGACTAGCGGTGCATTTT.

The chain recombines TRBV4-1 with TRBJ2-3; possible D gene TRBD1, 6 bases. CDR1 MGHRA and CDR2 YSYEKL come from the germline V gene. The ends were cut back, 2 bases at V and 0 bases at J, with 15 bases in the middle. This CDR3 has 17 amino acids. Here the CDR3 DNA reads TGCGCCAGCAGCCAACCACCGACAGGAGATAGCACAGATACGCAGTATTTT. Its protein product is CASSQPPTGDSTDTQYF.

This clonotype was recorded many times. The chain employs TRBV28 and TRBJ2-7; 7 nucleotides match TRBD1. Germline V CDR1 and CDR2: MDHEN, SYDVKM. After removal of 6 bases from V and 1 base from J, the junction contained 3 bases not matched to a gene. The length of the CDR3 is 13 residues. CDR3 region: CASRDRASYEQYF. The CDR3 region has the DNA TGTGCCAGCAGAGACAGGGCTTCCTACGAGCAGTACTTC.

This clonotype was recorded many times. The chain joins TRBV7-2 to TRBJ2-5; D possibly corresponds to TRBD2 (6 bases). V lost 5 bases and J 4 bases, leaving 11 bases between the germline ends. Germline lookup yields CDR1 SGHTA and CDR2 FQGNSA. The CDR3 is made up of 13 amino acids. For the CDR3, the DNA is TGTGCCAGCAGCGGGGACTGGGGAGAGACCCAGTACTTC. This encodes CASSGDWGETQYF.

This clonotype was picked up many times. V usage is TRBV7-2 and J usage is TRBJ1-5; D ambiguous. The germline V gene has CDR1 SGHTA and CDR2 FQGNSA. The CDR3 has 14 amino acids. Trimming took 1 base from V and 4 from J, leaving 8 bases between them. The CDR3 spells CASSLEDPNQPQHF. The CDR3 DNA is TGTGCCAGCAGCTTAGAAGACCCGAATCAGCCCCAGCATTTT. Filled out from reference TRBV7-2 and TRBJ1-5, the complete variable domain reads GAGVSQSPSNKVTEKGKDVELRCDPISGHTALYWYRQSLGQGLEFLIYFQGNSAPDKSGLPSDRFSAERTGGSVSTLTIQRTQQEDSAVYLCASSLEDPNQPQHFGDGTRLSIL.

V gene TRBV28 combines with J gene TRBJ2-3, with D perhaps matching TRBD2 (5 bases). The CDR3 has 16 amino acids. V lost 7 bases and J 2 bases, leaving 19 bases between the germline ends. Germline CDR1 MDHEN, CDR2 SYDVKM. CDR3 residues: CASTVRESHPTDTQYF. The CDR3 region has the DNA TGTGCCAGCACGGTAAGGGAGTCCCACCCCACAGATACGCAGTATTTT. The entire variable domain, with the rest obtained from reference TRBV28 and TRBJ2-3, is as follows: DVKVTQSSRYLVKRTGEKVFLECVQDMDHENMFWYRQDPGLGLRLIYFSYDVKMKEKGDIPEGYSVSREKKERFSLILESASTNQTSMYLCASTVRESHPTDTQYFGPGTRLTVL.

This clonotype was detected ten times or more. The chain couples TRBV15 to TRBJ2-3, with unresolved D. Germline V gene data show CDR1 as LNHNV and CDR2 as YYDKDF (reference sequence). The CDR3 loop spans 14 amino acids. V was cut by 3 bases and J by 5 bases, with 12 bases left in between. The CDR3 sequence is CATSSPLAVDTQYF. The CDR3 region has the DNA TGTGCCACCAGCAGCCCCTTGGCGGTAGATACGCAGTATTTT.

This clonotype showed up many times. The chain has TRBV20-1 and TRBJ2-5, with TRBD2 identical over 12 bases. The CDR3 is 14 residues long. With 2 bases clipped from V and 5 bases from J, the junction kept 3 bases outside the gene matches. Looked up from germline, CDR1 is DFQATT and CDR2 is SNEGSKA (reference sequence). For the CDR3, the DNA is TGCAGTGCTAGATCTAGCGGGGGGGGCGAGACCCAGTACTTC. Translated, it gives CSARSSGGGETQYF.

The chain couples TRBV7-9 to TRBJ2-5, with a possible D match to TRBD2 (6 bases). The length of the CDR3 is 15 residues. The germline V gene encodes CDR1 SEHNR and CDR2 FQNEAQ (reference sequence). With 5 bases removed from V and 5 bases from J, the gap between germline ends came to 18 bases. CDR3 nucleotide sequence: TGTGCCAGCAGCGGGAGGACTGATCTAACGGAGACCCAGTACTTC. This translates into CASSGRTDLTETQYF. Looking up the rest from reference TRBV7-9 and TRBJ2-5 gives the full variable domain: DTGVSQNPRHKITKRGQNVTFRCDPISEHNRLYWYRQTLGQGPEFLTYFQNEAQLEKSRLLSDRFSAERPKGSFSTLEIQRTEQGDSAMYLCASSGRTDLTETQYFGPGTRLLVL.

In its sample, this clonotype was seen a few times. This may be a read error: a much more frequent sequence differs by one nucleotide. The chain has TRBV6-5 and TRBJ1-1; 8 bases match TRBD1. The germline CDR1 and CDR2 sequences are MNHEY and SVGAGI. V gave up 8 bases and J gave up 4 bases; unmatched junction bases: 6. The CDR3 is 13 amino acids. The CDR3 coding sequence is TGTGCCAGCTCAGGGGACAGGAGCACTGAAGCTTTCTTT. It translates to CASSGDRSTEAFF.

The chain combines TRBV20-1 with TRBJ2-1; TRBD2 matches 10 bases. With V trimmed by 2 bases and J by 4 bases, 5 bases remained unmatched. CDR3 length: 15 amino acids. CDR1 is DFQATT and CDR2 is SNEGSKA in the germline V gene (reference sequence). The CDR3 reads CSARRTSGAYNEQFF. CDR3 in DNA: TGCAGTGCTAGACGGACTAGCGGAGCTTACAATGAGCAGTTCTTC.

The rearrangement links TRBV15 to TRBJ1-6, with 9 nucleotides matching TRBD1. CDR3 length equals 15 residues. Per germline, CDR1 LNHNV and CDR2 YYDKDF (reference sequence). V was clipped by 8 bases and J by 7 bases; unmatched bases: 9. The CDR3 bases are TGTGCCACCCGACGGGACAGGGCCGAAAATTCACCCCTCCACTTT. It translates to CATRRDRAENSPLHF.

The chain has TRBV6-5 and TRBJ2-3; 8 positions match TRBD1. The junction had 12 bases not matched to a gene; V was cut back by 0 bases and J by 1 base. The CDR3 is 19 residues long. In germline, CDR1 is MNHEY, CDR2 SVGAGI. CDR3 residues: CASSYSWQGAASGTDTQYF. The CDR3 nucleotides are TGTGCCAGCAGTTACTCCTGGCAGGGGGCAGCGTCGGGCACAGATACGCAGTATTTT.